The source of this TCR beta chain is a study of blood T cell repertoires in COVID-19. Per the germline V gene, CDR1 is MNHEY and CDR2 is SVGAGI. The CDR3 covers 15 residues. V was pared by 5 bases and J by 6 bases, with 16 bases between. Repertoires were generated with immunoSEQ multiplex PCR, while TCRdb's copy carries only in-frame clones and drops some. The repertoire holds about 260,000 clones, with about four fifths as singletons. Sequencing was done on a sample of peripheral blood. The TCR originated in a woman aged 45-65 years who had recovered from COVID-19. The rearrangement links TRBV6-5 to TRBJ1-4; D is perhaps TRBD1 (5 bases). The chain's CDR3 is CASSPRQKGDEKLFF. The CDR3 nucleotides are TGTGCCAGCAGTCCCCGACAGAAAGGGGATGAAAAACTGTTTTTT.